The next 19 T cell receptor beta chains were all read from a single sample in a study of CD8 T cells in ankylosing spondylitis. TCRdb independently ran MiXCR on the 5' RACE reads; one entry per CDR3 protein. The data show 200,000 to 250,000 distinct CDR3 sequences, 20% to 30% seen once. The sequencing input was blood, either unsorted or a sorted T cell fraction (not recorded which). All receptors derive from a male donor with ankylosing spondylitis or in good health (not recorded which).

Many counts were recorded for this clonotype. The V and J genes are TRBV7-8 and TRBJ2-2; TRBD2 might be the D (6 bases). V was pared by 5 bases and J by 3 bases, with 22 bases between. The CDR3 contains 18 residues. The germline V gene encodes CDR1 SGHVS and CDR2 FQNEAQ. This CDR3 reads CASSPEVSGSVDTGELFF. In DNA form, the CDR3 reads TGTGCCAGCAGCCCCGAGGTTTCCGGGAGCGTCGACACCGGGGAGCTGTTTTTT.

This chain connects TRBV24-1 to TRBJ2-1, with 7 bases aligning to TRBD2. Germline assignment: CDR1 KGHDR and CDR2 SFDVKD. The CDR3 runs 15 residues. Germline trimming cut 2 bases from V and 8 bases from J; bases unmatched to any gene: 8. The CDR3 coding sequence is TGTGCCACCAGTGATTCACCGGGAGGAGTGTATGAGCAGTTCTTC. As protein: CATSDSPGGVYEQFF.

V usage is TRBV20-1 and J usage is TRBJ2-3; no clear D gene. Germline CDR1 DFQATT, CDR2 SNEGSKA (reference sequence). Trimming pared 8 bases from V and 5 bases from J, leaving 17 bases between. The CDR3 consists of 13 residues. CDR3: CSSIAASVDTQYF. CDR3 bases: TGCAGTTCGATCGCGGCTTCAGTAGATACGCAGTATTTT.

This clonotype was counted at least ten times. The chain has TRBV10-3 and TRBJ2-2; 14 bases fit TRBD2. This CDR3 comprises 17 residues. The trim removed 6 bases at V and 6 bases at J, leaving 9 bases unmatched. Germline assignment: CDR1 ENHRY and CDR2 SYGVKD. In nucleotides, the CDR3 is TGTGCCATCAGATCGACTAGCGGGAGGGCCGGCGCCGGGGAGCTGTTTTTT. As protein: CAIRSTSGRAGAGELFF.

V usage is TRBV18 and J usage is TRBJ2-7; 7 bases map to TRBD1. This CDR3 is built from 15 residues. In germline, CDR1 is KGHSH, CDR2 LQKENI. Unmatched junction bases numbered 6, after V lost 4 bases and J lost 0 bases. Here the CDR3 reads CASSLRQGDSYEQYF. CDR3 coding DNA: TGTGCCAGCTCACTAAGACAGGGCGACTCCTACGAGCAGTACTTC.

This clonotype was detected many times. The V call is TRBV11-2, the J call TRBJ2-5, with D hard to call. Looked up from germline, CDR1 is SGHAT and CDR2 is FQNNGV. The CDR3 contains 14 residues. The V end was cut by 0 bases, the J end by 5 bases, with 10 bases between. CDR3 amino acids: CASSLEGVMETQYF. In nucleotides, the CDR3 is TGTGCCAGCAGCTTAGAGGGTGTTATGGAGACCCAGTACTTC.

Of note for this clonotype: This sequence may be a read error, since a much larger clone differs from it by one base. The V and J genes are TRBV2 and TRBJ2-7; D remains ambiguous. V was clipped by 1 base and J by 7 bases, with 11 bases between them. The CDR3 loop spans 13 amino acids. Germline V gene sequence: CDR1 SNHLY, CDR2 FYNNEI. The CDR3 sequence: CASSEDLRQEQYF. The CDR3 DNA reads as TGTGCCAGCAGTGAAGATTTGCGTCAGGAGCAGTACTTC.

The chain carries TRBV20-1 and TRBJ2-7, with D possibly being TRBD2 (6 bases). Trimming took 7 bases from V and 3 from J, leaving 13 bases between them. Germline V gene sequence: CDR1 DFQATT, CDR2 SNEGSKA (reference sequence). The CDR3 is made up of 12 amino acids. The CDR3 DNA sequence: TGCAGTGGTATGGCGGGGATCTACGAGCAGTACTTC. Translated: CSGMAGIYEQYF.

The chain links TRBV7-2 to TRBJ2-6; the D gene could be TRBD1 or TRBD2 (6 bases each). This CDR3 region has 16 residues. The germline CDR1 and CDR2 sequences are SGHTA and FQGNSA. Trimming pared 4 bases from V and 0 bases from J, leaving 10 bases between. DNA of the CDR3: TGTGCCAGCAGCTCACAGGGACTCTCTGGGGCCAACGTCCTGACTTTC. Translated: CASSSQGLSGANVLTF.

This clonotype was found a few times. The chain combines TRBV5-1 with TRBJ2-7; a possible D gene is TRBD2 (7 bases). Trimming took off 1 base at V and 5 bases at J, with 13 bases between the two ends. CDR1 is SGHRS, CDR2 YFSETQ, per germline. CDR3 length: 14 amino acids. Here the CDR3 reads CASSLMGGQHEQYF. CDR3 sequence (DNA): TGCGCCAGCAGCTTGATGGGGGGGCAGCACGAGCAGTACTTC.

This chain joins TRBV5-1 and TRBJ2-4, with 10 bases lining up with TRBD1. The CDR3 runs to 15 residues. Germline CDR1 and CDR2: SGHRS and YFSETQ. The ends lost 0 bases at V and 7 bases at J; junction bases unmatched: 4. CDR3 amino acids: CASSLGGDRGNIQYF. Here the CDR3 DNA reads TGCGCCAGCAGCTTGGGGGGGGACAGGGGTAACATTCAGTACTTC.

This clonotype was seen ten or more times. The CDR3 loop reads CASSLGPQSFGEAFF. The CDR3 nucleotides are TGCGCCAGCAGCTTGGGGCCGCAGAGTTTTGGTGAAGCTTTCTTT. V is TRBV5-1 and J is TRBJ1-1; the D is unclear. V lost 0 bases to trimming and J lost 7 bases, with 16 bases between them. The length of the CDR3 is 15 residues. CDR1 SGHRS and CDR2 YFSETQ come from the germline V gene.

This clonotype was recorded many times. The V and J genes are TRBV29-1 and TRBJ2-2; 9 nucleotides match TRBD2. CDR1 and CDR2 from the germline V gene are SQVTM and ANQGSEA. The CDR3 length is 13 residues. The J segment lost 4 bases and the V segment lost 6 bases, leaving 3 bases of the junction unmatched. CDR3: CSVSGRFTGELFF. The CDR3 DNA reads as TGCAGCGTCAGCGGGAGGTTCACCGGGGAGCTGTTTTTT.

The chain carries TRBV5-1 and TRBJ2-5; TRBD2 matches at 9 bases. With V trimmed by 4 bases and J by 5 bases, 9 bases remained unmatched. The CDR3 contains 15 residues. Germline V lookup: CDR1 SGHRS, CDR2 YFSETQ. Here the CDR3 reads CASSDVAGAQETQYF. CDR3 nucleotide sequence: TGCGCCAGCAGCGACGTAGCGGGAGCTCAGGAGACCCAGTACTTC.

This clonotype was seen ten or more times. The chain has TRBV11-2 and TRBJ2-7; 9 bases line up with TRBD2. Germline lookup yields CDR1 SGHAT and CDR2 FQNNGV. This CDR3 spans 17 amino acids. With V trimmed by 2 bases and J by 2 bases, 10 bases remained unmatched. The CDR3 nucleotides are TGTGCCAGCAGCTTACCTGGGAGGACTAGCGTCCCCTACGAGCAGTACTTC. Residues: CASSLPGRTSVPYEQYF.

This clonotype was detected ten times or more. The genes are TRBV4-3 and TRBJ2-3, with 7 bases lining up with TRBD2. Germline V CDR1 and CDR2: LGHNA, YSLEER. The ends lost 0 bases at V and 7 bases at J; junction bases unmatched: 10. This CDR3 region has 16 residues. This chain's CDR3 is CASSQDNLAGPYTQYF. In nucleotides, the CDR3 is TGCGCCAGCAGCCAAGATAACTTAGCGGGTCCATATACGCAGTATTTT.

This clonotype was observed at least ten times. The CDR3 nucleotides read TGTGCCAGCAGCCTCGCTAGAGGTGGGTCCGAGCAGTACTTC. Amino acid sequence: CASSLARGGSEQYF. V and J are TRBV7-9 and TRBJ2-7; D uncertain. The CDR3 is 14 residues long. With 5 bases removed from V and 6 bases from J, the gap between germline ends came to 17 bases. Germline loops: CDR1 SEHNR, CDR2 FQNEAQ (reference sequence). Complete variable domain (other parts from reference TRBV7-9 and TRBJ2-7): DTGVSQNPRHKITKRGQNVTFRCDPISEHNRLYWYRQTLGQGPEFLTYFQNEAQLEKSRLLSDRFSAERPKGSFSTLEIQRTEQGDSAMYLCASSLARGGSEQYFGPGTRLTVT.

Ten or more counts support this clonotype. The gene calls are TRBV7-2 and TRBJ2-1; 7 bases match TRBD2. Germline CDR1 SGHTA, CDR2 FQGNSA. The CDR3 is 14 amino acids. Trimming cost V 5 bases and J 3 bases; bases outside gene matches: 4. CDR3 region: CASSARDYYNEQFF. CDR3 in DNA: TGTGCCAGCAGCGCCCGGGACTACTACAATGAGCAGTTCTTC.

This clonotype has ten or more counts. The V call is TRBV20-1, the J call TRBJ1-2; TRBD1 might be the D (6 bases). The germline gives CDR1 DFQATT, CDR2 SNEGSKA (reference sequence). V lost 5 bases to trimming and J lost 2 bases, with 12 bases between them. The CDR3 is 13 amino acids. The CDR3 reads CSARPGANYGYTF. CDR3 bases: TGCAGTGCTCGTCCAGGGGCCAACTATGGCTACACCTTC.